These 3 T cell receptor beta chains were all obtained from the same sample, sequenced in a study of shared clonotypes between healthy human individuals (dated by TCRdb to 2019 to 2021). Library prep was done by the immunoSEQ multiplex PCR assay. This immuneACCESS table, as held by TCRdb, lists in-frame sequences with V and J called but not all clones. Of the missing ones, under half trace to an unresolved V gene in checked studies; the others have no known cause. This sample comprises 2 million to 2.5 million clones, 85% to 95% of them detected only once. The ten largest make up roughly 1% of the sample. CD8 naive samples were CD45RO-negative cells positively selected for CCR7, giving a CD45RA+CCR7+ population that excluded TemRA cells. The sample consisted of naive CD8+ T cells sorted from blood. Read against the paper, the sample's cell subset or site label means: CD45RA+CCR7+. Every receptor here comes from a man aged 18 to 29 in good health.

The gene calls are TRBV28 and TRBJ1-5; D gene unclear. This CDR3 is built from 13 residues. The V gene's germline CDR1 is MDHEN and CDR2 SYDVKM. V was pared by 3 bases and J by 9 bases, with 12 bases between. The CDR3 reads CASSFNLVWPQHF. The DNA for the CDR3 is TGTGCCAGCAGTTTCAACCTAGTGTGGCCCCAGCATTTT.

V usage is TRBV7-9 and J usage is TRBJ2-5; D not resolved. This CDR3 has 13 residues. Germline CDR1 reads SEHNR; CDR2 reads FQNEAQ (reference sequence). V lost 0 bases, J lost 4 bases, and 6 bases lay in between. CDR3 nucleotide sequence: TGTGCCAGCAGCTTAGCTTGGAGAGAGACCCAGTACTTC. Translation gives CASSLAWRETQYF.

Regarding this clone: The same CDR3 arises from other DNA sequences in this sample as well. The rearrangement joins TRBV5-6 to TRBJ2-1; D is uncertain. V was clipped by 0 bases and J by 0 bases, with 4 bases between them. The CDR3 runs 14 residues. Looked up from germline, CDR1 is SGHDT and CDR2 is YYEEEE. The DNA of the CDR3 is TGTGCCAGCAGCTTGGGGTTCTCCTACAATGAGCAGTTCTTC. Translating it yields CASSLGFSYNEQFF.